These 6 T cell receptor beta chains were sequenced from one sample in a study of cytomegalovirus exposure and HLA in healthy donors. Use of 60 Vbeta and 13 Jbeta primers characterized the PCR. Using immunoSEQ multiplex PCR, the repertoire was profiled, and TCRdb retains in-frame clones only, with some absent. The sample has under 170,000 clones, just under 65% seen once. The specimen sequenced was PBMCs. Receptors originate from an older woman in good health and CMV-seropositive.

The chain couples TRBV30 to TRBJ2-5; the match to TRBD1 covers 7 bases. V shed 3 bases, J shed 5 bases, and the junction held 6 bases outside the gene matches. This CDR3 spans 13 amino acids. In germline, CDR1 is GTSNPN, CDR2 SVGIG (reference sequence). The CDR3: CAWREQGRETQYF. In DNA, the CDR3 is TGTGCCTGGAGGGAACAGGGGCGGGAGACCCAGTACTTC.

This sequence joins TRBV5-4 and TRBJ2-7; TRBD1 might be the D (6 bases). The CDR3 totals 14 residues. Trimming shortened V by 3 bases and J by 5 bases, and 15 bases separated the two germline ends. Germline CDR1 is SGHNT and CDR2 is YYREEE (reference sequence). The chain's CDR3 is CASSSPEGVHEQYF. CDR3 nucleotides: TGTGCCAGCAGCTCTCCTGAGGGGGTCCACGAGCAGTACTTC.

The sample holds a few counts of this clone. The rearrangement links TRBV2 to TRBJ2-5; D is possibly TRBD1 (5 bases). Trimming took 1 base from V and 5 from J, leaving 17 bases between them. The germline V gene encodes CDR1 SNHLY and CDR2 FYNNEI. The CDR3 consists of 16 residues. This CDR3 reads CASSEVLIRGEETQYF. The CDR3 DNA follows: TGTGCCAGCAGTGAAGTTTTAATTAGGGGTGAGGAGACCCAGTACTTC. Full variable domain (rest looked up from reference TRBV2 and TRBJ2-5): EPEVTQTPSHQVTQMGQEVILRCVPISNHLYFYWYRQILGQKVEFLVSFYNNEISEKSEIFDDQFSVERPDGSNFTLKIRSTKLEDSAMYFCASSEVLIRGEETQYFGPGTRLLVL.

The CDR3: CASSTGDNEQFF. For the CDR3, the DNA is TGTGCCAGCAGTACAGGGGACAATGAGCAGTTCTTC. The V gene is TRBV28, the J gene TRBJ2-1; 7 bases are a match to TRBD1. This CDR3 comprises 12 residues. The V and J ends lost 5 bases and 5 bases, in that order; junction bases with no gene match: 0. Germline values: CDR1 MDHEN, CDR2 SYDVKM. The variable domain in full, completed from reference TRBV28 and TRBJ2-1, reads DVKVTQSSRYLVKRTGEKVFLECVQDMDHENMFWYRQDPGLGLRLIYFSYDVKMKEKGDIPEGYSVSREKKERFSLILESASTNQTSMYLCASSTGDNEQFFGPGTRLTVL.

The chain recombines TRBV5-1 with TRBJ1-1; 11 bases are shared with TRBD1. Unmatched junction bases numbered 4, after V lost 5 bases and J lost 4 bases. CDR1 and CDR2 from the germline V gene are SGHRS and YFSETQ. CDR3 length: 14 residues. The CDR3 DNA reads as TGCGCCAGCAGTCCCGGGACAGGGGGCACTGAAGCTTTCTTT. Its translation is CASSPGTGGTEAFF.

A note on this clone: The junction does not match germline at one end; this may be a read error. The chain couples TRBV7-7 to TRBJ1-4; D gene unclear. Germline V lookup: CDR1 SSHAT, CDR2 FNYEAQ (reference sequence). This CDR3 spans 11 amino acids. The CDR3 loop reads CASSRNEKLFF. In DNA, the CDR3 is TGTGCTAGCAGCCGTAATGAAAAACTGTTTTTT.